The present T cell receptor (beta chain) was sequenced within a study of blood T cell repertoires in COVID-19. Study at large: Researchers got acute and convalescent COVID-19 samples from the United States, Italy and Spain. Sources were T cells, B-cell-depleted T cells, or PBMCs; the material itself was cDNA or gDNA.

Per the authors' pipeline: Using reference gene primer amplification, nucleated cell counts were estimated. The assay was immunoSEQ multiplex PCR, and TCRdb's table has in-frame clones only and misses some. V and J calls and clone size follow that table, whereas D and trimming were derived from the DNA. The table has about 270,000 clones, roughly 93% seen once. The sequenced sample consisted of PBMCs or T cells enriched from blood (not recorded which). This receptor was identified in a woman in her forties with acute COVID-19.

In DNA, the CDR3 is TGTGCCAGCAGCTTAAGAGGCAGCCAAGAGACCCAGTACTTC. It codes for CASSLRGSQETQYF. This chain connects TRBV7-3 to TRBJ2-5; D is ambiguous. The germline V and J ends were trimmed by 1 base and 1 base, with 7 bases remaining between them. Germline V gene data show CDR1 as SGHTA and CDR2 as FQGTGA. The CDR3 sequence is 14 residues long.